This T cell receptor beta chain was recovered during a study of early T cells in non-severe SARS-CoV-2 infection. Study information: The authors sequenced bulk RNA from unsorted whole blood, leaving chains unpaired. Study-wide results and limits: VDJdb-based matching was biased toward anti-spike CD8 responses and missed private and CD4 specificities.

Trimming removed 5 bases at V and 6 bases at J, with 11 bases between. The CDR3 has 13 residues. Germline V gene lookup returns CDR1 KGHSH and CDR2 LQKENI. Attached unique molecular identifiers marked individual cDNA molecules. Using its own MiXCR run on the 5' RACE reads, TCRdb lists one record per CDR3 protein. The sample has tens of thousands of distinct CDR3 sequences, approximately 12% seen once. On this clonotype itself: Its antigen is currently unknown.

The sequencing input was whole blood. The chain employs TRBV18 and TRBJ1-5; maybe TRBD1 (5 bases). This receptor was taken from an adult who was a healthcare worker with PCR-confirmed SARS-CoV-2 infection or an uninfected control (not recorded which). This chain's CDR3 is CASSGGEVQPQHF. CDR3 bases: TGTGCCAGCTCAGGGGGGGAGGTTCAGCCCCAGCATTTT.